The rows below give T cell receptor beta chains drawn from one sample of a study of graft-versus-host responses after intestinal transplantation. Sequenced by immunoSEQ multiplex PCR; TCRdb stores in-frame clones only, minus some. Among about 45,000 clones listed, around 90% were seen once. This sample comprised PBMCs, obtained 524 days after transplant. The origin of the receptors is a human patient who received an intestinal transplant, so some T cells may come from the graft donor. Both conserved end residues are part of each CDR3. Fields, in order: V gene, J gene, clone size, D gene, CDR3 protein, CDR3 DNA. The D gene is left open where the match is weak. Not every row has a clone size; where given, it reads once, few, many or a size class.

V: TRBV5-8
J: TRBJ2-5
size: -
D: -
CDR3: CASSLGWTDQETQYF
DNA: TGTGCCAGCAGCTTGGGGTGGACAGATCAAGAGACCCAGTACTTC

V: TRBV18
J: TRBJ2-7
size: -
D: -
CDR3: CASSPASSYEQYF
DNA: TGTGCCAGCTCACCGGCGTCTAGCTACGAGCAGTACTTC

V: TRBV6-6
J: TRBJ2-3
size: -
D: TRBD2
CDR3: CASSYRRLAVTDTQYF
DNA: TGTGCCAGCAGTTACAGGCGACTAGCGGTCACAGATACGCAGTATTTT

V: TRBV5-6
J: TRBJ2-7
size: once
D: TRBD2
CDR3: CASSLGGRAVYEQYF
DNA: TGTGCCAGCAGCTTGGGCGGGAGGGCCGTCTACGAGCAGTACTTC

V: TRBV6-6
J: TRBJ1-4
size: -
D: TRBD1
CDR3: CASSQRGQGGEKLFF
DNA: TGTGCCAGCAGCCAACGGGGGCAGGGGGGCGAAAAACTGTTTTTT

V: TRBV13
J: TRBJ2-1
size: -
D: TRBD1
CDR3: CASSLATGDYNEQFF
DNA: TGTGCCAGCAGCTTAGCGACAGGGGATTACAATGAGCAGTTCTTC

V: TRBV27
J: TRBJ2-7
size: medium-sized
D: -
CDR3: CASSAGSYEQYF
DNA: TGTGCCAGCTCGGCGGGATCCTACGAGCAGTACTTC

V: TRBV5-4
J: TRBJ2-7
size: -
D: -
CDR3: CASSHPSSYEQYF
DNA: TGTGCCAGCAGCCATCCCTCGTCCTACGAGCAGTACTTC

V: TRBV9
J: TRBJ2-3
size: -
D: TRBD2
CDR3: CASSVGLAGGADTQYF
DNA: TGTGCCAGCAGCGTAGGACTAGCGGGGGGGGCAGATACGCAGTATTTT

V: TRBV29-1
J: TRBJ1-1
size: -
D: TRBD1
CDR3: CSVSGQGAEAFF
DNA: TGCAGCGTTTCGGGACAGGGGGCTGAAGCTTTCTTT

V: TRBV27
J: TRBJ1-5
size: -
D: -
CDR3: CASSLSWGGQPQHF
DNA: TGTGCCAGCAGTTTATCGTGGGGAGGTCAGCCCCAGCATTTT

V: TRBV18
J: TRBJ1-1
size: -
D: -
CDR3: CASSPLGQSEAFF
DNA: TGTGCCAGCTCACCATTGGGGCAGTCTGAAGCTTTCTTT

V: TRBV4-2
J: TRBJ2-3
size: -
D: TRBD2
CDR3: CASSQVLAGTDTQYF
DNA: TGTGCCAGCAGCCAAGTTCTAGCGGGAACAGATACGCAGTATTTT

V: TRBV5-1
J: TRBJ2-1
size: -
D: -
CDR3: CASSLRGPGHSTLGYNEQFF
DNA: TGCGCCAGCAGCTTGAGGGGCCCGGGACATTCAACCCTTGGTTACAATGAGCAGTTCTTC

V: TRBV7-9
J: TRBJ2-7
size: -
D: TRBD2
CDR3: CASSGGRDLYEQYF
DNA: TGTGCCAGCAGCGGCGGGAGAGATCTCTACGAGCAGTACTTC

V: TRBV6-4
J: TRBJ1-1
size: -
D: -
CDR3: CASSDGQGLNTEAFF
DNA: TGTGCCAGCAGTGACGGCCAGGGCTTAAACACTGAAGCTTTCTTT

V: TRBV19
J: TRBJ2-4
size: -
D: TRBD1
CDR3: CASSDRTGGAKNIQYF
DNA: TGTGCCAGTAGTGATAGGACAGGGGGGGCCAAAAACATTCAGTACTTC

V: TRBV27
J: TRBJ2-1
size: -
D: -
CDR3: CASSWVEGSYNEQFF
DNA: TGTGCCAGCAGTTGGGTGGAGGGCTCCTACAATGAGCAGTTCTTC

V: TRBV6-5
J: TRBJ2-1
size: -
D: -
CDR3: CASSRPGLHEQFF
DNA: TGTGCCAGCAGCCGCCCGGGCCTGCATGAGCAGTTCTTC

V: TRBV6-1
J: TRBJ2-5
size: -
D: -
CDR3: CASSDERETQYF
DNA: TGTGCCAGCAGCGACGAGAGGGAGACCCAGTACTTC

V: TRBV28
J: TRBJ2-5
size: -
D: -
CDR3: CASSLAGFGETQYF
DNA: TGTGCCAGCAGTCTCGCGGGGTTCGGGGAGACCCAGTACTTC

V: TRBV27
J: TRBJ2-5
size: -
D: TRBD1
CDR3: CASSLGTGGGETQYF
DNA: TGTGCCAGCAGTCTAGGGACAGGGGGCGGTGAGACCCAGTACTTC

V: TRBV7-9
J: TRBJ2-7
size: -
D: TRBD2
CDR3: CASSLASAPGLSYEQYF
DNA: TGTGCCAGCAGCTTAGCCTCCGCCCCGGGACTAAGCTACGAGCAGTACTTC

V: TRBV4-1
J: TRBJ1-1
size: -
D: TRBD1
CDR3: CASSQDGEGARAFF
DNA: TGCGCCAGCAGCCAAGATGGGGAGGGGGCGCGGGCTTTCTTT

V: TRBV28
J: TRBJ1-3
size: -
D: -
CDR3: CATAGGGWSGNTIYF
DNA: TGTGCCACCGCGGGGGGCGGATGGTCTGGAAACACCATATATTTT

V: TRBV7-2
J: TRBJ2-7
size: -
D: TRBD2
CDR3: CASSLGLAYEQYF
DNA: TGTGCCAGCAGCTTAGGACTAGCGTATGAGCAGTACTTC

V: TRBV28
J: TRBJ1-5
size: -
D: TRBD1
CDR3: CASRGTGSSPQHF
DNA: TGTGCCAGCAGGGGGACAGGGAGTTCCCCCCAGCATTTT

V: TRBV28
J: TRBJ2-7
size: -
D: -
CDR3: CASSFVGLYEQYF
DNA: TGTGCCAGCAGTTTTGTCGGCCTCTACGAGCAGTACTTC

V: TRBV6-1
J: TRBJ2-7
size: -
D: -
CDR3: CASSFSGDHYEQYF
DNA: TGTGCCAGCAGTTTTTCCGGGGACCACTACGAGCAGTACTTC

V: TRBV28
J: TRBJ2-1
size: -
D: TRBD2
CDR3: CASSLYPSGSSYNEQFF
DNA: TGTGCCAGCAGTTTATATCCTAGCGGGAGTTCCTACAATGAGCAGTTCTTC

V: TRBV5-4
J: TRBJ2-1
size: -
D: TRBD2
CDR3: CASSSPSGRAYNEQFF
DNA: TGTGCCAGCAGTTCCCCTAGCGGGAGGGCCTACAATGAGCAGTTCTTC

V: TRBV7-7
J: TRBJ1-5
size: -
D: -
CDR3: CASSSGQGQPQHF
DNA: TGTGCTAGCAGCTCGGGGCAGGGCCAGCCCCAGCATTTT

V: TRBV5-5
J: TRBJ2-7
size: -
D: -
CDR3: CASSSRGWSEGEQYF
DNA: TGTGCCAGCAGCTCCCGGGGTTGGAGTGAAGGCGAGCAGTACTTC

V: TRBV30
J: TRBJ1-4
size: -
D: TRBD1
CDR3: CAWRGQVEKLFF
DNA: TGTGCCTGGCGGGGACAGGTTGAAAAACTGTTTTTT